This is a list of T cell receptor beta chains from one sample in a study of blood T cells in healthy people across ages. TCRdb fed the 5' RACE reads into MiXCR, producing one record per CDR3 protein. The table shows 1.5 million to 2 million distinct CDR3 sequences, with roughly 52% occurring only once. The sample taken for sequencing was blood. Receptor source: a woman aged 40 to 55 in good health. CDR3s include the opening cysteine and the closing phenylalanine or tryptophan. A D gene is named only where the DNA matches it firmly. Expanded clones get a size class; other rows say once, few or many, or leave the size out.

J gene: TRBJ2-5; D gene: TRBD1; clone size: -; V gene: TRBV6-1; CDR3 protein: CASSETGSGETQYF; CDR3 DNA: TGTGCCAGCAGTGAGACAGGGAGCGGAGAGACCCAGTACTTC
J gene: TRBJ2-7; D gene: -; clone size: few; V gene: TRBV12-3/TRBV12-4; CDR3 protein: CASSLRTIEQYF; CDR3 DNA: TGTGCCAGCAGTTTAAGGACGATCGAGCAGTACTTC
J gene: TRBJ2-6; D gene: -; clone size: -; V gene: TRBV9; CDR3 protein: CASSVNRAAGGANVLTF; CDR3 DNA: TGTGCCAGCAGCGTTAATCGGGCCGCGGGTGGGGCCAACGTCCTGACTTTC
J gene: TRBJ2-3; D gene: TRBD1; clone size: -; V gene: TRBV6-2/TRBV6-3; CDR3 protein: CASKAPGQGVDTQYF; CDR3 DNA: TGTGCCAGCAAAGCTCCGGGACAGGGGGTAGATACGCAGTATTTT
J gene: TRBJ1-1; D gene: -; clone size: few; V gene: TRBV5-1; CDR3 protein: CASSWVLGTEAFF; CDR3 DNA: TGCGCCAGCAGCTGGGTTTTGGGGACTGAAGCTTTCTTT
J gene: TRBJ2-7; D gene: TRBD1; clone size: -; V gene: TRBV3-1; CDR3 protein: CASSLLGTANEQYF; CDR3 DNA: TGTGCCAGCAGCCTACTCGGGACAGCTAACGAGCAGTACTTC
J gene: TRBJ1-2; D gene: -; clone size: -; V gene: TRBV5-1; CDR3 protein: CASSFERTSGGYTF; CDR3 DNA: TGCGCCAGCAGCTTCGAGCGGACCTCCGGAGGCTACACCTTC
J gene: TRBJ2-5; D gene: TRBD2; clone size: -; V gene: TRBV18; CDR3 protein: CASSPQAGSLQETQYF; CDR3 DNA: TGTGCCAGCTCACCTCAAGCGGGGAGCCTCCAAGAGACCCAGTACTTC
J gene: TRBJ1-2; D gene: -; clone size: -; V gene: TRBV14; CDR3 protein: CASSPQRQGNYGYTF; CDR3 DNA: TGTGCCAGCAGCCCCCAAAGGCAGGGCAACTATGGCTACACCTTC
J gene: TRBJ2-5; D gene: -; clone size: once; V gene: TRBV25-1; CDR3 protein: CASSEGTVWSETQYF; CDR3 DNA: TGTGCCAGCAGTGAAGGTACAGTGTGGTCGGAGACCCAGTACTTC
J gene: TRBJ1-2; D gene: TRBD1; clone size: -; V gene: TRBV4-1; CDR3 protein: CASSQEGVQGASGYTF; CDR3 DNA: TGCGCCAGCAGCCAAGAGGGGGTACAGGGGGCGTCGGGCTACACCTTC
J gene: TRBJ1-1; D gene: -; clone size: -; V gene: TRBV15; CDR3 protein: CATSRRSGEIMNTEAFF; CDR3 DNA: TGTGCCACCAGCAGAAGGTCCGGAGAGATCATGAACACTGAAGCTTTCTTT
J gene: TRBJ2-1; D gene: -; clone size: -; V gene: TRBV6-2/TRBV6-3; CDR3 protein: CANSYGSEQFF; CDR3 DNA: TGTGCCAACAGTTACGGGTCTGAGCAGTTCTTC
J gene: TRBJ1-5; D gene: TRBD1; clone size: once; V gene: TRBV12-3/TRBV12-4; CDR3 protein: CASNRGPGQPQHF; CDR3 DNA: TGTGCCAGTAACAGGGGACCGGGGCAGCCCCAGCATTTT
J gene: TRBJ2-7; D gene: -; clone size: -; V gene: TRBV20-1; CDR3 protein: CSARGLYYEQYF; CDR3 DNA: TGCAGTGCTAGAGGACTCTATTACGAGCAGTACTTC
J gene: TRBJ2-7; D gene: TRBD1; clone size: once; V gene: TRBV20-1; CDR3 protein: CSATLLTGYYEQYF; CDR3 DNA: TGCAGTGCTACTCTCTTGACAGGGTACTACGAGCAGTACTTC
J gene: TRBJ2-5; D gene: -; clone size: few; V gene: TRBV7-2; CDR3 protein: CASTLWRGQEQYF; CDR3 DNA: TGTGCCAGCACCCTCTGGAGGGGGCAGGAGCAGTACTTC
J gene: TRBJ2-1; D gene: TRBD2; clone size: many; V gene: TRBV29-1; CDR3 protein: CSAPGGQTYNEQFF; CDR3 DNA: TGCAGCGCCCCGGGAGGTCAAACCTACAATGAGCAGTTCTTC
J gene: TRBJ2-7; D gene: -; clone size: -; V gene: TRBV7-9; CDR3 protein: CASSSTGSQSYEQYF; CDR3 DNA: TGTGCCAGCAGCTCAACAGGGAGCCAGTCCTACGAGCAGTACTTC
J gene: TRBJ2-3; D gene: TRBD2; clone size: -; V gene: TRBV28; CDR3 protein: CASRGLAGGKGKTDTQYF; CDR3 DNA: TGTGCCAGCCGGGGACTAGCGGGGGGGAAGGGAAAAACAGATACGCAGTATTTT
J gene: TRBJ1-1; D gene: -; clone size: once; V gene: TRBV20-1; CDR3 protein: CSARDVYRQSNTEAFF; CDR3 DNA: TGCAGTGCTAGAGATGTTTACAGGCAATCGAACACTGAAGCTTTCTTT
J gene: TRBJ2-1; D gene: -; clone size: -; V gene: TRBV5-6; CDR3 protein: CASSRGWRAYNEQFF; CDR3 DNA: TGTGCCAGCAGCCGCGGTTGGAGGGCCTACAATGAGCAGTTCTTC
J gene: TRBJ2-7; D gene: -; clone size: -; V gene: TRBV27; CDR3 protein: CASSSTYNEQYF; CDR3 DNA: TGTGCCAGCAGTTCGACCTACAATGAGCAGTACTTC
J gene: TRBJ2-5; D gene: TRBD1; clone size: few; V gene: TRBV13; CDR3 protein: CASSWTGLGTEETQYF; CDR3 DNA: TGTGCCAGCAGCTGGACAGGGTTAGGGACAGAAGAGACCCAGTACTTC